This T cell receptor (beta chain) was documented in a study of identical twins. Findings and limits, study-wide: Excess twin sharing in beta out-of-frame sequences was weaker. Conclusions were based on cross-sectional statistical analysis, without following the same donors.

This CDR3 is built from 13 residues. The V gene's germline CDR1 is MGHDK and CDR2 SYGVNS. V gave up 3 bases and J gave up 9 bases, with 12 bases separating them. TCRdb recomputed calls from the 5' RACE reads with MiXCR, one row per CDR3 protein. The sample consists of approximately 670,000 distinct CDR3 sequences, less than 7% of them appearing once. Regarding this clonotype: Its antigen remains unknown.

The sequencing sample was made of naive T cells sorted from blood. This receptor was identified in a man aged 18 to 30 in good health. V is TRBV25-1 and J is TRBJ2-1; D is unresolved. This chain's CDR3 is CASSELPLGEQFF. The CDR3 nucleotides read TGTGCCAGCAGTGAGCTGCCGCTCGGTGAGCAGTTCTTC.